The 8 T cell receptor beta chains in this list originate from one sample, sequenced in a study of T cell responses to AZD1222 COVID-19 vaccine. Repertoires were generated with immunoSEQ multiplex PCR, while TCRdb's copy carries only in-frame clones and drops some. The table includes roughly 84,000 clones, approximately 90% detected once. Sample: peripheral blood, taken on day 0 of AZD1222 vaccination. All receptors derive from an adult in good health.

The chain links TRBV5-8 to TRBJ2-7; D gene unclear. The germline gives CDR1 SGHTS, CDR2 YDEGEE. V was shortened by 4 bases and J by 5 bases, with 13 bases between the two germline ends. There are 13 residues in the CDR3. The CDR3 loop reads CASSLRFFHEQYF. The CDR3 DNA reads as TGTGCCAGCAGCCTGAGATTTTTCCACGAGCAGTACTTC.

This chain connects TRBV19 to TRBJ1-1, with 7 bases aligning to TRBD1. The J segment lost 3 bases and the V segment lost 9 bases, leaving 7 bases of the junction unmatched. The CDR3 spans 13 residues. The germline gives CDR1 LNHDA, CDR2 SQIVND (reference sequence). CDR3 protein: CASSFTGDTEAFF. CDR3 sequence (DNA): TGTGCCAGCTCCTTCACAGGGGACACTGAAGCTTTCTTT.

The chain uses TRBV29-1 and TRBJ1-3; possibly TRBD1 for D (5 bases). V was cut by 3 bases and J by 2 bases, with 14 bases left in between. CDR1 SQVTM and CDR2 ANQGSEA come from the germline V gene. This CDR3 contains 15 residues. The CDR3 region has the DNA TGCAGCGTTGAGGTCAAGGGGTCTCCTGGAAACACCATATATTTT. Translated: CSVEVKGSPGNTIYF.

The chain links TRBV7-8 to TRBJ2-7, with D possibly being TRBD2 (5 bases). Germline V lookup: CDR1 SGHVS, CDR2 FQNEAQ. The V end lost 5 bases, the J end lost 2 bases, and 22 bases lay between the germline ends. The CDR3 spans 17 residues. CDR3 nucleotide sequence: TGTGCCAGCAGCCTCGTGTCGGGATCCAGTCCCCCCTACGAGCAGTACTTC. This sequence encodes CASSLVSGSSPPYEQYF.

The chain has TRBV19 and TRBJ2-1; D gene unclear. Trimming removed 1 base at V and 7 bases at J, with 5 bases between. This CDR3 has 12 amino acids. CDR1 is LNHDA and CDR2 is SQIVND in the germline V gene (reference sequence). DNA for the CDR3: TGTGCCAGTAGTATAGGAGTGAATGAGCAGTTCTTC. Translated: CASSIGVNEQFF.

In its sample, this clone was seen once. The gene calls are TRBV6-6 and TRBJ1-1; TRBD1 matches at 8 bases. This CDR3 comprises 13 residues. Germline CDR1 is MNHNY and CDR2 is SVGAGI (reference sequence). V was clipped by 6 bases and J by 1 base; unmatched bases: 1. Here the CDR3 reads CASSDRGNTEAFF. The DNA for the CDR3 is TGTGCCAGCAGCGACAGGGGGAACACTGAAGCTTTCTTT.

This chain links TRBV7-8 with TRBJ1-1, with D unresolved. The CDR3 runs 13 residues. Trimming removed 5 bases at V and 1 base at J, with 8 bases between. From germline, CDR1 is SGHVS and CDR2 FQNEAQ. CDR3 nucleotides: TGTGCCAGCAGCAGAAGACAGAACACTGAAGCTTTCTTT. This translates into CASSRRQNTEAFF.

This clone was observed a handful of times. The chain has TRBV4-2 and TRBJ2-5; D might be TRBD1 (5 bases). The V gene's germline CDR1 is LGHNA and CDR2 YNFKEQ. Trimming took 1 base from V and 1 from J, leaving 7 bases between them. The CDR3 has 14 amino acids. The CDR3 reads CASSQGDSQETQYF. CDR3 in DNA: TGTGCCAGCAGCCAAGGCGACAGCCAAGAGACCCAGTACTTC.